This TCR beta chain originates from a study of blood T cell repertoires in COVID-19. Germline CDR1 and CDR2: SGHAT and FQDESV (reference sequence). Trimming pared 4 bases from V and 0 bases from J, leaving 7 bases between. The CDR3 is 14 residues long. Sequenced by immunoSEQ multiplex PCR; TCRdb stores in-frame clones only, minus some. The sample carries roughly 230,000 clones, roughly nine tenths recorded once. Source material: peripheral blood. This receptor was taken from a woman between 35 and 50 years old who had recovered from COVID-19. The chain joins TRBV11-1 to TRBJ2-1; D possibly corresponds to TRBD2 (5 bases). The CDR3 bases are TGTGCCAGCAGCTGGGAGACCTCCTACAATGAGCAGTTCTTC. It specifies CASSWETSYNEQFF.